The entry below describes one TCR beta chain. What it binds is not known. The ends were cut back, 1 base at V and 4 bases at J, with 11 bases in the middle. This CDR3 has 14 residues. Per germline, CDR1 SGHAT and CDR2 FQNNGV. The data were obtained in a study of OX40 agonist ivuxolimab in advanced cancers. The study, taken as a whole, reports: The study found that CD8+ T cells averaged more expanded clones than CD4+. At doses 0.1 to 3.0 mg/kg, CD4+ and CD8+ clones expanded.

Libraries were prepared by immunoSEQ multiplex PCR; TCRdb keeps only in-frame clonotypes and omits some of them. The sample includes around 73,000 clones, 70% to 90% of them seen just once. This TCR was sampled from an adult with an advanced solid tumor such as melanoma, head and neck, liver or kidney cancer. The specimen was CD4+ or CD8+ T cells sorted from blood, collected in a trial of the OX40 agonist ivuxolimab. The chain joins TRBV11-2 to TRBJ2-7, with D perhaps TRBD1 (6 bases). The DNA for the CDR3 is TGTGCCAGCAGCTTAGTCGGACAGTTGTACGAGCAGTACTTC. Its translation: CASSLVGQLYEQYF. Together with reference TRBV11-2 and TRBJ2-7, the CDR3 gives the full variable domain: EAGVAQSPRYKIIEKRQSVAFWCNPISGHATLYWYQQILGQGPKLLIQFQNNGVVDDSQLPKDRFSAERLKGVDSTLKIQPAKLEDSAVYLCASSLVGQLYEQYFGPGTRLTVT.